The clone carrying this T cell receptor beta chain was recorded a few times. What it binds is not known. V was trimmed by 6 bases and J by 2 bases, leaving 13 bases between them. The CDR3 runs to 14 residues. CDR1 is MNHNS, CDR2 SASEGT, per germline. The entry originates in a study of Graves' ophthalmopathy and Graves' hyperthyroidism. Background on the study: Upon initial diagnosis and before any treatment, peripheral blood was collected.

The study excluded patients with other autoimmune diseases, uncontrolled infections, pregnancy or lactation. Findings and caveats of the study: A model built from 13 signatures distinguished ophthalmopathy from stable hyperthyroidism with roughly 90% sensitivity and approximately 82% specificity.

RNA transcripts served as template for amplifying TCR beta CDR3 sequences. RT-PCR in the first round used HTBI primers; a second-round multiplex PCR followed. TCRdb called the multiplex PCR reads again in MiXCR, with one record for every CDR3 protein. The data hold approximately 380,000 distinct CDR3 sequences, with under 25% observed a single time. The chain uses TRBV6-1 and TRBJ1-1; no clear D gene. Sequences were obtained from peripheral blood. The source of this sequence is a woman between 18 and 30 years old with stable Graves' hyperthyroidism. This chain's CDR3 is CASRDPRYNTEAFF. The DNA of the CDR3 is TGTGCCAGCAGAGACCCCAGGTACAACACTGAAGCTTTCTTT.